The 8 T cell receptor beta chains reported below all come from one sample, sequenced in a study of Graves' ophthalmopathy and Graves' hyperthyroidism. RNA transcripts yielded amplified TCR beta CDR3 regions. First-round RT-PCR used HTBI primers; second-round multiplex PCR followed. Using its own MiXCR run on the multiplex PCR reads, TCRdb lists one record per CDR3 protein. The table records roughly 410,000 distinct CDR3 sequences, about 16% of them present only once. Sequencing input: peripheral blood. The receptor source for this set is a woman in her late teens or twenties with stable Graves' hyperthyroidism.

In its sample, this clonotype was seen many times. This chain uses TRBV29-1 with TRBJ1-3; 7 bases fit TRBD1. Losses at the gene ends were 7 bases for V and 2 bases for J; bases not matched to a gene: 2. Germline V gene sequence: CDR1 SQVTM, CDR2 ANQGSEA. CDR3 length: 12 amino acids. In DNA, the CDR3 is TGCAGCGGCGGGACAGCTGGAAACACCATATATTTT. Translating it yields CSGGTAGNTIYF.

This clonotype was picked up many times. The chain employs TRBV12-5 and TRBJ2-7; D is ambiguous. The CDR3 has 13 amino acids. V lost 4 bases to trimming and J lost 5 bases, with 12 bases between them. The V gene's germline CDR1 is LGHNT and CDR2 FRNRAP. The chain's CDR3 is CASGSNIRDEQYF. The DNA for the CDR3 is TGTGCTAGTGGTTCGAATATTAGGGACGAGCAGTACTTC.

This clonotype was detected ten times or more. This chain connects TRBV29-1 to TRBJ2-4; D remains ambiguous. The length of the CDR3 is 15 residues. Per germline, CDR1 SQVTM and CDR2 ANQGSEA. Trimming took 2 bases from V and 1 from J, leaving 12 bases between them. As DNA, the CDR3 is TGCAGCGTTGAAAACCCGACGGCTGCCAAAAACATTCAGTACTTC. Encoded protein: CSVENPTAAKNIQYF.

This clonotype has a handful of counts. The V call is TRBV9, the J call TRBJ1-1, with D unclear. This CDR3 spans 14 amino acids. Germline V gene data show CDR1 as SGDLS and CDR2 as YYNGEE. V was cut by 0 bases and J by 3 bases, with 9 bases left in between. The CDR3 nucleotides are TGTGCCAGCAGCGTAGGACACTTCGACACTGAAGCTTTCTTT. This sequence encodes CASSVGHFDTEAFF.

This clonotype was detected many times. This sequence joins TRBV15 and TRBJ2-7; no definite D call. Between the trimmed V and J ends, which lost 0 bases and 7 bases, there was a span of 19 bases. Germline CDR1 reads LNHNV; CDR2 reads YYDKDF (reference sequence). This CDR3 is 16 amino acids long. Written as DNA, the CDR3 is TGTGCCACCAGCAGAGATTATGGAGAAGGTGCTGGAGAGCAGTACTTC. This translates into CATSRDYGEGAGEQYF.

The sample holds many counts of this clonotype. CDR3 DNA sequence: TGTGCCATCAGTGACAGGCAGGGCAACACTGAAGCTTTCTTT. The encoded protein is CAISDRQGNTEAFF. V is TRBV10-3 and J is TRBJ1-1, with D maybe TRBD1 (5 bases). The germline V gene encodes CDR1 ENHRY and CDR2 SYGVKD. The V gene lost 3 bases and the J gene lost 2 bases, with 10 bases spanning the gap. The CDR3 is 14 amino acids.

The V and J genes are TRBV5-1 and TRBJ2-5, with 8 bases aligning to TRBD2. The CDR3 extends over 16 amino acids. Looked up from germline, CDR1 is SGHRS and CDR2 is YFSETQ. V dropped 0 bases and J dropped 5; count of bases not matched to a gene: 9. The chain's CDR3 is CASSLGSGGAGETQYF. DNA for the CDR3: TGCGCCAGCAGCTTGGGGAGCGGGGGTGCTGGGGAGACCCAGTACTTC.

The chain has TRBV12-3 or TRBV12-4 and TRBJ1-5; possible D gene TRBD1, 5 bases. Trimming pared 2 bases from V and 4 bases from J, leaving 15 bases between. The CDR3 spans 16 residues. The CDR3 reads CASSLWGRAANQPQHF. The CDR3 DNA sequence: TGTGCCAGCAGTTTATGGGGCAGGGCCGCTAATCAGCCCCAGCATTTT.